The 29 T cell receptor beta chains below come from one sample, sequenced in a study of blood T cell repertoires in COVID-19. TCRdb's copy holds only in-frame clones and misses some; the assay was immunoSEQ multiplex PCR. The sample consists of around 40,000 clones, about 92% of them appearing once. What was sequenced was peripheral blood. These receptors were taken from a human donor in a cohort sampled during active COVID-19.

This chain uses TRBV7-9 with TRBJ2-7; the match to TRBD2 covers 7 bases. J gave up 3 bases and V 4 bases, and 9 bases lay outside the gene matches. CDR3 length equals 15 residues. Germline assignment: CDR1 SEHNR and CDR2 FQNEAQ (reference sequence). CDR3 DNA sequence: TGTGCCAGCAGCTCGAGCGGGACGGCCGGCTACGAGCAGTACTTC. It yields the protein CASSSSGTAGYEQYF.

The rearrangement links TRBV19 to TRBJ2-7; a possible D gene is TRBD1 (7 bases). This CDR3 is built from 14 residues. The germline V gene has CDR1 LNHDA and CDR2 SQIVND (reference sequence). The V gene lost 6 bases and the J gene lost 2 bases, with 14 bases spanning the gap. The CDR3 sequence is CASREGAYPYEQYF. The CDR3 DNA follows: TGTGCCAGTAGGGAGGGGGCCTACCCCTACGAGCAGTACTTC.

This sequence joins TRBV5-1 and TRBJ1-3; 7 bases align to TRBD1. In germline, CDR1 is SGHRS, CDR2 YFSETQ. The CDR3 runs 16 residues. Trimming cost V 4 bases and J 2 bases; bases outside gene matches: 9. The CDR3 region is CASSPTGLLTGNTIYF. CDR3 nucleotide sequence: TGCGCCAGCAGCCCGACAGGGTTGCTTACTGGAAACACCATATATTTT.

This sequence joins TRBV7-2 and TRBJ1-1; 7 bases fit TRBD1. V shed 5 bases and J 7 bases; nucleotides not matched to a gene: 7. The CDR3 runs to 13 residues. Germline CDR1 and CDR2: SGHTA and FQGNSA. This chain's CDR3 is CASSQGGRGEAFF. DNA for the CDR3: TGTGCCAGCAGCCAGGGGGGCAGGGGTGAAGCTTTCTTT.

V gene TRBV10-3 combines with J gene TRBJ2-3; D remains ambiguous. With 3 bases removed from V and 6 bases from J, the gap between germline ends came to 10 bases. The CDR3 sequence is 13 residues long. Germline V gene sequence: CDR1 ENHRY, CDR2 SYGVKD. Written as DNA, the CDR3 is TGTGCCATCAGTGATGGGCCTGCGGATACGCAGTATTTT. Translating it yields CAISDGPADTQYF.

There are a few counts of this clone. This chain links TRBV5-4 with TRBJ2-3; 9 nucleotides agree with TRBD2. This CDR3 is 16 amino acids long. Trimming removed 1 base from V and 5 bases from J; junction bases left unmatched: 8. Germline V lookup: CDR1 SGHNT, CDR2 YYREEE (reference sequence). CDR3 region: CASSLLAGTLEDTQYF. CDR3 DNA sequence: TGTGCCAGCAGCTTGCTAGCGGGAACGCTCGAAGATACGCAGTATTTT.

The J gene is TRBJ2-5, the V gene TRBV6-2 or TRBV6-3, with TRBD1 matching 11 bases. This CDR3 has 14 residues. Germline V gene lookup returns CDR1 MNHEY and CDR2 SVGEGT. The V segment lost 2 bases and the J segment 5 bases; nucleotides outside the gene matches: 1. CDR3 residues: CASSYGTGGETQYF. CDR3 nucleotides: TGTGCCAGCAGTTACGGGACAGGGGGTGAGACCCAGTACTTC.

J is TRBJ2-5 and V is TRBV28; the D gene is possibly TRBD1 (5 bases). Trimming removed 4 bases from V and 5 bases from J, with 11 bases in between. Germline values: CDR1 MDHEN, CDR2 SYDVKM. The CDR3 loop spans 13 amino acids. The CDR3 DNA reads TGTGCCAGCAGTTCTGGACAAGTCGAGACCCAGTACTTC. Protein product: CASSSGQVETQYF.

The J gene is TRBJ2-7, the V gene TRBV18, with unresolved D. V dropped 3 bases and J dropped 3 bases, with 12 bases sitting between them. This CDR3 is built from 14 residues. Germline values: CDR1 KGHSH, CDR2 LQKENI. The CDR3 coding sequence is TGTGCCAGCTCACCGTTGCAGTCCAACTACGAGCAGTACTTC. Residues: CASSPLQSNYEQYF.

This rearrangement joins TRBV15 to TRBJ2-5; possible D gene TRBD1, 5 bases. Germline V CDR1 and CDR2: LNHNV, YYDKDF (reference sequence). The CDR3 has 14 residues. Trimming took 3 bases from V and 5 from J, leaving 13 bases between them. CDR3 sequence reads: CATSSRQSWETQYF. Here the CDR3 DNA reads TGTGCCACCAGCAGCAGACAGAGCTGGGAGACCCAGTACTTC.

The rearrangement links TRBV18 to TRBJ1-2; no reliable D call. CDR3 length equals 11 residues. Germline CDR1 is KGHSH and CDR2 is LQKENI. Between the trimmed V and J ends, which lost 6 bases and 8 bases, there was a span of 10 bases. CDR3 loop: CASSAGGGYTF. In DNA, the CDR3 is TGTGCCAGCTCGGCGGGAGGCGGCTACACCTTC.

The rearrangement joins TRBV30 to TRBJ2-7; 8 positions agree with TRBD2. From germline, CDR1 is GTSNPN and CDR2 SVGIG (reference sequence). V trimming: 5 bases; J trimming: 1 base; junction bases outside the gene matches: 10. The CDR3 sequence is 15 residues long. This CDR3 is CAWGLSGGRSYEQYF. The CDR3 nucleotides read TGTGCCTGGGGTCTCAGCGGGGGCCGTTCCTACGAGCAGTACTTC.

The gene calls are TRBV11-3 and TRBJ1-5; the match to TRBD1 covers 8 bases. V shed 5 bases and J 2 bases; nucleotides not matched to a gene: 8. The CDR3 spans 16 residues. Germline assignment: CDR1 SGHNT and CDR2 YENEEA. The CDR3 protein is CASSIKDRGGNQPQHF. For the CDR3, the DNA is TGTGCCAGCAGCATCAAAGACAGGGGCGGCAATCAGCCCCAGCATTTT.

The gene calls are TRBV7-6 and TRBJ2-7; TRBD2 agrees at 7 bases. Germline values: CDR1 SGHVS, CDR2 FNYEAQ. This CDR3 has 16 residues. V was clipped by 0 bases and J by 0 bases; unmatched bases: 5. In DNA, the CDR3 is TGTGCCAGCAGCTTAGCTAGCGGGCTAAGCTCCTACGAGCAGTACTTC. Its translation: CASSLASGLSSYEQYF.

This chain connects TRBV7-9 to TRBJ2-1; D may be TRBD2 (6 bases). V gave up 5 bases and J gave up 8 bases, with 13 bases separating them. The CDR3 totals 13 residues. Germline V gene lookup returns CDR1 SEHNR and CDR2 FQNEAQ (reference sequence). The CDR3 protein is CASSSGGSDEQFF. In DNA, the CDR3 is TGTGCCAGCAGCAGCGGAGGGAGCGATGAGCAGTTCTTC. Supplemented by reference TRBV7-9 and TRBJ2-1, the full variable domain reads DTGVSQNPRHKITKRGQNVTFRCDPISEHNRLYWYRQTLGQGPEFLTYFQNEAQLEKSRLLSDRFSAERPKGSFSTLEIQRTEQGDSAMYLCASSSGGSDEQFFGPGTRLTVL.

This chain connects TRBV2 to TRBJ2-3; 7 bases line up with TRBD2. The ends lost 6 bases at V and 0 bases at J; junction bases unmatched: 6. The V gene's germline CDR1 is SNHLY and CDR2 FYNNEI. This CDR3 contains 15 residues. CDR3 sequence reads: CASRGGTQSTDTQYF. The DNA of the CDR3 is TGTGCCAGCAGGGGGGGGACTCAAAGCACAGATACGCAGTATTTT.

The CDR3 here is CASSVGRQETQYF. The CDR3 DNA sequence: TGTGCCAGCAGCGTAGGTCGCCAAGAGACCCAGTACTTC. The gene calls are TRBV9 and TRBJ2-5; no clear D. The length of the CDR3 is 13 residues. The ends were cut back, 0 bases at V and 1 base at J, with 4 bases in the middle. Germline V lookup: CDR1 SGDLS, CDR2 YYNGEE. Complete variable domain (other parts from reference TRBV9 and TRBJ2-5): DSGVTQTPKHLITATGQRVTLRCSPRSGDLSVYWYQQSLDQGLQFLIQYYNGEERAKGNILERFSAQQFPDLHSELNLSSLELGDSALYFCASSVGRQETQYFGPGTRLLVL.

This rearrangement joins TRBV7-2 to TRBJ2-1; 8 bases match TRBD2. V lost 5 bases, J lost 7 bases, and 7 bases stayed unmatched. CDR3 length equals 14 residues. CDR1 is SGHTA, CDR2 FQGNSA, per germline. The CDR3: CASSRGRGGNEQFF. The CDR3 nucleotides are TGTGCCAGCAGCCGGGGTCGCGGGGGGAATGAGCAGTTCTTC.

The chain recombines TRBV18 with TRBJ1-6; weak D call: TRBD1 (5 bases). In germline, CDR1 is KGHSH, CDR2 LQKENI. V dropped 2 bases and J dropped 7 bases, with 6 bases sitting between them. The length of the CDR3 is 13 residues. The CDR3 bases are TGTGCCAGCTCACCAGACAGAAATTCACCCCTCCACTTT. It yields the protein CASSPDRNSPLHF. The entire variable domain, with the rest obtained from reference TRBV18 and TRBJ1-6, is as follows: NAGVMQNPRHLVRRRGQEARLRCSPMKGHSHVYWYRQLPEEGLKFMVYLQKENIIDESGMPKERFSAEFPKEGPSILRIQQVVRGDSAAYFCASSPDRNSPLHFGNGTRLTVT.

This clone was picked up a small number of times. V usage is TRBV27 and J usage is TRBJ1-2, with a tentative D call TRBD1 (6 bases). Germline V gene data show CDR1 as MNHEY and CDR2 as SMNVEV (reference sequence). V gave up 8 bases and J gave up 6 bases, with 16 bases separating them. The CDR3 consists of 13 residues. The CDR3 coding sequence is TGTGCCAGCGGGAACAGGGAAATCCATGGCTACACCTTC. Amino acids: CASGNREIHGYTF.

The V gene is TRBV7-8, the J gene TRBJ1-3; 7 nucleotides match TRBD1. Germline CDR1 SGHVS, CDR2 FQNEAQ. V trimming: 0 bases; J trimming: 3 bases; junction bases outside the gene matches: 8. This CDR3 spans 17 amino acids. CDR3 bases: TGTGCCAGCAGCTTAGCCACAGGGGTGAGGCATGGAAACACCATATATTTT. This encodes CASSLATGVRHGNTIYF.

The chain links TRBV5-5 to TRBJ2-1, with 7 bases identical to TRBD1. Losses at the gene ends were 2 bases for V and 0 bases for J; bases not matched to a gene: 2. Germline V CDR1 and CDR2: SGHKS, YYEKEE (reference sequence). The CDR3 has 15 amino acids. The DNA of the CDR3 is TGTGCCAGCAGCTTACAGGGGAGCTCCTACAATGAGCAGTTCTTC. Translated, it gives CASSLQGSSYNEQFF.

V is TRBV27 and J is TRBJ1-1; D not resolved. CDR3 length: 13 amino acids. Trimming stripped 4 bases from V and 1 base from J, with 7 bases between. Germline V gene lookup returns CDR1 MNHEY and CDR2 SMNVEV (reference sequence). CDR3 DNA sequence: TGTGCCAGCAGTTGGACTGCGAACACTGAAGCTTTCTTT. This sequence encodes CASSWTANTEAFF.

V usage is TRBV5-1 and J usage is TRBJ2-3; D might be TRBD2 (6 bases). The CDR3 length is 16 residues. From germline, CDR1 is SGHRS and CDR2 YFSETQ. The V gene lost 0 bases and the J gene lost 2 bases, with 13 bases spanning the gap. The CDR3 region is CASSLDSGSPTDTQYF. CDR3 DNA: TGCGCCAGCAGCTTGGATAGCGGAAGCCCCACAGATACGCAGTATTTT.

The chain recombines TRBV18 with TRBJ1-1; D is ambiguous. From germline, CDR1 is KGHSH and CDR2 LQKENI. The CDR3 is 15 amino acids. The V end lost 2 bases, the J end lost 1 base, and 11 bases lay between the germline ends. CDR3 amino acids: CASSPGIRGNTEAFF. CDR3 DNA: TGTGCCAGCTCACCAGGAATTAGAGGGAACACTGAAGCTTTCTTT.

The rearrangement uses TRBV11-1 and TRBJ2-3; a possible D gene is TRBD2 (7 bases). Trimming shortened V by 0 bases and J by 5 bases, and 12 bases separated the two germline ends. The CDR3 extends over 15 amino acids. Germline-derived CDR1 and CDR2 are SGHAT and FQDESV (reference sequence). The DNA for the CDR3 is TGTGCCAGCAGCTTAGCGCTGGGAGGGGGAGATACGCAGTATTTT. This codes for CASSLALGGGDTQYF.

V and J are TRBV7-9 and TRBJ2-3, with 11 bases matching TRBD2. The CDR3 length is 18 residues. The trim removed 4 bases at V and 4 bases at J, leaving 13 bases unmatched. The germline V gene encodes CDR1 SEHNR and CDR2 FQNEAQ (reference sequence). The chain's CDR3 is CASSYRLAGTIGADTQYF. CDR3 DNA: TGTGCCAGCAGCTACCGACTAGCGGGAACGATAGGGGCAGATACGCAGTATTTT.

V is TRBV6-5 and J is TRBJ2-1; D remains unclear. The CDR3 is 16 amino acids. Trimming stripped 2 bases from V and 8 bases from J, with 19 bases between. Per the germline V gene, CDR1 is MNHEY and CDR2 is SVGAGI. CDR3 amino acids: CASSYLTKLLVHEQFF. CDR3 bases: TGTGCCAGCAGTTACCTAACTAAGCTGCTCGTCCATGAGCAGTTCTTC.

The chain links TRBV2 to TRBJ2-1; TRBD2 is a possible D gene (5 bases). This CDR3 contains 12 residues. From germline, CDR1 is SNHLY and CDR2 FYNNEI. Trimming left V 1 base short and J 14 bases short, with 12 bases between. CDR3 in amino acids: CASSEEALREFF. In DNA form, the CDR3 reads TGTGCCAGCAGTGAAGAGGCTCTGAGGGAGTTCTTC.